The rows below give T cell receptor beta chains drawn from one sample of a study of graft-versus-host responses after intestinal transplantation. Which antigens these TCRs recognize remains unknown. Clones were sequenced by immunoSEQ multiplex PCR, and TCRdb holds only the in-frame ones, with some missing. The table lists about 50,000 clones, nearly 95% of them singletons. The material sequenced was unstimulated CD4+ T cells sorted from spleen or lymph node cells, taken before transplant. These receptors came from a human donor who was the organ donor for an intestinal transplant. Both conserved end residues are part of each CDR3. The order of the fields is V gene, J gene, CDR3 length, clone size, D gene, CDR3 protein, CDR3 DNA. A D gene is named only where the DNA matches it firmly. Clone size appears in some rows only: once, few, many, or a class for an expanded clone.

TRBV18	TRBJ1-5	13	-	-	CASSPEGDQPQHF	TGTGCCAGCTCACCCGAGGGAGATCAGCCCCAGCATTTT
TRBV28	TRBJ1-1	18	-	-	CASSYGILIGLANTEAFF	TGTGCCAGCAGTTATGGGATTCTGATAGGACTCGCGAACACTGAAGCTTTCTTT
TRBV6-5	TRBJ2-5	13	-	-	CASSYSRGETQYF	TGTGCCAGCAGTTACTCCAGGGGAGAGACCCAGTACTTC
TRBV7-9	TRBJ2-2	16	-	TRBD2	CASSLGTSGSTGELFF	TGTGCCAGCAGCTTAGGGACTAGCGGGAGCACCGGGGAGCTGTTTTTT
TRBV7-2	TRBJ2-7	15	-	TRBD2	CASSQLAGGSYEQYF	TGTGCCAGCAGCCAACTAGCGGGAGGCTCCTACGAGCAGTACTTC
TRBV6-5	TRBJ2-5	15	few	TRBD2	CASSYSGTSQETQYF	TGTGCCAGCAGTTACTCTGGGACTAGCCAAGAGACCCAGTACTTC
TRBV18	TRBJ2-6	18	-	-	CASSPNRTQTSGANVLTF	TGTGCCAGCTCACCAAATCGGACTCAAACCTCTGGGGCCAACGTCCTGACTTTC
TRBV5-4	TRBJ2-1	15	-	TRBD2	CASSRTSGEGNEQFF	TGTGCCAGCAGCCGAACTAGCGGAGAGGGCAATGAGCAGTTCTTC
TRBV14	TRBJ2-1	14	-	TRBD1	CASSQQTGTNEQFF	TGTGCCAGCAGCCAACAGACAGGGACCAATGAGCAGTTCTTC
TRBV28	TRBJ2-5	14	-	-	CASRETRISGTQYF	TGTGCCAGCAGGGAGACTCGCATATCCGGGACCCAGTACTTC
TRBV6-6	TRBJ1-3	13	-	-	CASSYSPGNTIYF	TGTGCCAGCAGTTACTCGCCTGGAAACACCATATATTTT
TRBV6-1	TRBJ1-5	13	-	-	CASSSGRRGPQHF	TGTGCCAGCAGTTCCGGACGAAGGGGGCCCCAGCATTTT
TRBV30	TRBJ1-1	13	-	-	CAWGTGPNTEAFF	TGTGCCTGGGGTACAGGGCCTAACACTGAAGCTTTCTTT
TRBV28	TRBJ1-1	12	-	TRBD1	CASSGDRAEAFF	TGTGCCAGCAGTGGGGACAGGGCTGAAGCTTTCTTT
TRBV18	TRBJ1-2	11	-	TRBD1	CASRQGGGYTF	TGTGCCAGTCGACAGGGGGGAGGCTACACCTTC
TRBV18	TRBJ2-3	14	few	-	CASSPPSGTDTQYF	TGTGCCAGCTCACCACCTAGCGGCACAGATACGCAGTATTTT
TRBV30	TRBJ1-2	11	once	-	CAWGANYGYTF	TGTGCCTGGGGGGCAAACTATGGCTACACCTTC
TRBV5-1	TRBJ2-2	15	-	TRBD1	CASSLTGDNTGELFF	TGCGCCAGCAGCTTGACAGGGGACAACACCGGGGAGCTGTTTTTT
TRBV28	TRBJ1-1	12	-	-	CASSFRGTEAFF	TGTGCCAGCAGTTTTCGAGGGACTGAAGCTTTCTTT
TRBV2	TRBJ2-3	15	-	-	CASSEFFSGTDTQYF	TGTGCCAGCAGTGAATTTTTTAGCGGCACAGATACGCAGTATTTT
TRBV28	TRBJ2-3	13	-	-	CASKDGSTDTQYF	TGTGCCAGCAAGGACGGAAGCACAGATACGCAGTATTTT
TRBV25-1	TRBJ2-1	16	-	TRBD1	CASSDPGGQGYNEQFF	TGTGCCAGCAGTGACCCCGGGGGACAGGGATACAATGAGCAGTTCTTC
TRBV7-9	TRBJ2-7	17	-	TRBD2	CASSLGTSGKSPYEQYF	TGTGCCAGCAGCCTCGGGACTAGCGGGAAGAGTCCCTACGAGCAGTACTTC
TRBV11-3	TRBJ2-2	16	-	-	CASSLAGTLLTGELFF	TGTGCCAGCAGCTTAGCAGGGACACTACTCACCGGGGAGCTGTTTTTT
TRBV7-9	TRBJ2-7	15	-	-	CASSTGRRSSYEQYF	TGTGCCAGCAGCACCGGACGGCGGAGCTCCTACGAGCAGTACTTC
TRBV4-1	TRBJ2-2	16	-	-	CASSQGRGTTTGELFF	TGCGCCAGCAGCCAAGGACGTGGGACAACCACCGGGGAGCTGTTTTTT
TRBV19	TRBJ2-7	14	-	TRBD2	CASSIGLAAYEQYF	TGTGCCAGTAGTATAGGACTAGCGGCTTACGAGCAGTACTTC
TRBV28	TRBJ2-1	13	-	-	CASSLGFRNEQFF	TGTGCCAGCAGTCTCGGTTTTCGCAATGAGCAGTTCTTC
TRBV27	TRBJ2-1	17	few	TRBD1	CASSLSAVWDRGDEQFF	TGTGCCAGCAGTTTATCTGCCGTTTGGGACAGGGGGGATGAGCAGTTCTTC
TRBV28	TRBJ2-4	14	-	TRBD1	CASSRDRGTDIQYF	TGTGCCAGCAGTCGGGACAGGGGTACGGACATTCAGTACTTC
TRBV5-1	TRBJ2-1	14	-	TRBD2	CASSLREGRGEQFF	TGCGCCAGCAGCTTGCGGGAGGGCCGGGGTGAGCAGTTCTTC
TRBV29-1	TRBJ2-1	14	-	TRBD2	CSVAGTSANNEQFF	TGCAGCGTTGCCGGGACTAGCGCAAACAATGAGCAGTTCTTC